This T cell receptor beta chain was captured in a study of brain T cells in children with intractable seizures. This table comes from immunoSEQ multiplex PCR, and its TCRdb copy is limited to in-frame clones, with some not included. The data hold 110,000 or so clones, with approximately 94% observed a single time. This CDR3 has 14 residues. CDR1 and CDR2 from the germline V gene are SNHLY and FYNNEI. Trimming removed 5 bases from V and 6 bases from J, with 16 bases in between. Note on this clone: Its matching antigen is unknown.

Surgery cases with the highest brain T cell transcript signatures were chosen for sequencing. At least one anti-epileptic drug was given before surgery. Notes on the study in general: HCMV serostatus was not known, and viral specificity came from CDR3 similarity only. Absence of clones before surgery may stem from lower sequencing depth.

The J gene is TRBJ1-1, the V gene TRBV2; D is unclear. The sequences come from peripheral blood, collected at surgery. This TCR was sampled from a boy under two years old with hemimegalencephaly and intractable seizures. The CDR3 here is CASSKEEAMAEAFF. The CDR3 nucleotides read TGTGCCAGCAGTAAGGAGGAGGCAATGGCTGAAGCTTTCTTT.